What follows describes a single T cell receptor (beta chain). The record originates from a study of T cell changes during pregnancy in multiple sclerosis. The data were produced by immunoSEQ multiplex PCR, yet TCRdb's version contains in-frame clones alone and is incomplete. This table holds approximately 46,000 clones, more than 80% found once. Sequencing was performed on CD8+ T cells from peripheral blood mononuclear cells, taken in the second trimester of pregnancy. This clonotype was sampled from a female donor with multiple sclerosis, enrolled in a pregnancy study.

The CDR3 sequence is CASSPDRGGMYGYTF. The CDR3 nucleotides read TGCGCCAGCAGTCCCGACAGGGGTGGGATGTATGGCTACACCTTC. The rearrangement links TRBV10-1 to TRBJ1-2; 8 bases align to TRBD1. Germline-derived CDR1 and CDR2 are WNHNN and SYGVQD (reference sequence). J lost 5 bases, V lost 5 bases, and 10 bases had no gene match. This CDR3 contains 15 residues.